These T cell receptor beta chains were read from a single sample in a study of T cells in Graves' hyperthyroidism and ophthalmopathy. TCRdb re-derived calls from the multiplex PCR reads in MiXCR, one entry per CDR3 protein. The sample holds some 440,000 distinct CDR3 sequences, approximately 14% seen once. The sample was blood. Receptors were obtained from a woman between 18 and 29 years old with Graves' hyperthyroidism. CDR3s include the opening cysteine and the closing phenylalanine or tryptophan. D genes are given only for firm matches. Size is stated for part of the rows, as once, few or many counts, or as a class when the clone is expanded.

D gene	J gene	clone size	V gene	CDR3 length	CDR3 DNA	CDR3 protein
.	TRBJ2-1	many	TRBV5-1	13	TGCGCCAGCAGCTTCGGACAGACCAATGAGCAGTTCTTC	CASSFGQTNEQFF
.	TRBJ1-6	few	TRBV25-1	15	TGTGCCAGCAGTATTGGGGTAACATCCAATTCACCCCTCCACTTT	CASSIGVTSNSPLHF
.	TRBJ1-5	.	TRBV12-3/TRBV12-4	16	TGTGCCAGCAGCCCCGGGGGGGGCCGTACCAATCAGCCCCAGCATTTT	CASSPGGGRTNQPQHF
.	TRBJ2-2	.	TRBV4-2	17	TGTGCCAGCAGCCATCGCCGGTATACAGCGAACACCGGGGAGCTGTTTTTT	CASSHRRYTANTGELFF
.	TRBJ2-1	.	TRBV9	13	TGTGCCAGCAGCGCCGTTCGGGCGGCCGAGCAGTTCTTC	CASSAVRAAEQFF
.	TRBJ1-3	many	TRBV13	15	TGTGCCAGCAGCTTAAGCAGGAGCTCTGGAAACACCATATATTTT	CASSLSRSSGNTIYF
TRBD1	TRBJ1-2	many	TRBV12-3/TRBV12-4	16	TGTGCCAGCAGACAAACAACAGGGGGAGCCGGCTATGGCTACACCTTC	CASRQTTGGAGYGYTF
.	TRBJ2-1	.	TRBV4-2	16	TGTGCCAGCAGCCAAGATAGGACGAGCTCCTACAATGAGCAGTTCTTC	CASSQDRTSSYNEQFF
.	TRBJ1-2	many	TRBV28	14	TGTGCCAGCAGTGTGTATCTGGCGGGCTATGGCTACACCTTC	CASSVYLAGYGYTF
.	TRBJ2-1	few	TRBV4-1	15	TGCGCCAGCAGCCAATCCGACGAGGCCTACAATGAGCAGTTCTTC	CASSQSDEAYNEQFF
.	TRBJ2-7	.	TRBV12-3/TRBV12-4	14	TGTGCCAGCAGTTTAGCCAGGGGCGGCCGAGAGCAGTACTTC	CASSLARGGREQYF
TRBD2	TRBJ2-6	few	TRBV4-2	18	TGTGCCAGCAGCCCTCGCGGCGGGGGGGCGTCTGGGGCCAACGTCCTGACTTTC	CASSPRGGGASGANVLTF
.	TRBJ2-7	few	TRBV4-1	16	TGCGCCAGCAGCCCACTCATCGCCGCCAGCTCCTACGAGCAGTACTTC	CASSPLIAASSYEQYF
.	TRBJ1-5	many	TRBV28	12	TGTGCCACGGGGAGGAGGAATCAGCCCCAGCATTTT	CATGRRNQPQHF
.	TRBJ1-5	many	TRBV12-3/TRBV12-4	15	TGTGCCAGCAGCCCGGGACTGATCGAGAGTCAGCCCCAGCATTTT	CASSPGLIESQPQHF
.	TRBJ2-1	few	TRBV4-2	17	TGTGCCAGCAGCAAGGCTGTCGGTGTCGGACTGCACAATGAGCAGTTCTTC	CASSKAVGVGLHNEQFF
.	TRBJ2-2	.	TRBV6-5	16	TGTACCAGCAGTCGCTCGACAGCACCCAACACCGGGGAGCTGTTTTTT	CTSSRSTAPNTGELFF
TRBD1	TRBJ1-2	few	TRBV20-1	12	TGCGGTGCTTCGACAGGGAACTATGGCTACACCTTC	CGASTGNYGYTF
TRBD1	TRBJ1-1	many	TRBV7-2	15	TGTGCCAGCAGCCCCGGGACAGGGATGAACACTGAAGCTTTCTTT	CASSPGTGMNTEAFF
.	TRBJ2-7	many	TRBV7-2	16	TGTGCCAGCAGCCACCAGGTGGGCGGGTCCTCCTACGAGCAGTACTTC	CASSHQVGGSSYEQYF
TRBD2	TRBJ2-1	.	TRBV19	18	TGTGCCAGTAGTTCCCCGAGGCGAGCGGGGGCGACCTACAATGAGCAGTTCTTC	CASSSPRRAGATYNEQFF
.	TRBJ2-2	.	TRBV12-3/TRBV12-4	14	TGTGCCAGCAGTTTCCCAACAGACACCGGGGAGCTGTTTTTT	CASSFPTDTGELFF
TRBD2	TRBJ2-5	many	TRBV3-1	16	TGTGCCAGCAGCCGACAGAGTAGCGGGGGATCGGAGACCCAGTACTTC	CASSRQSSGGSETQYF
.	TRBJ2-7	many	TRBV7-2	14	TGTGCCAGCAGCGTAAGGGACCCTCCCTACGAGCAGTACTTC	CASSVRDPPYEQYF
.	TRBJ1-3	few	TRBV2	13	TGTGCCAGCAGGTACAGGGTTCTGAACACCATATATTTT	CASRYRVLNTIYF
.	TRBJ1-5	few	TRBV2	14	TGTGCCAGCCGGGACAAAGTTTACAATCAGCCCCAGCATTTT	CASRDKVYNQPQHF
.	TRBJ1-4	many	TRBV29-1	14	TGCAGCGTCTTGGACAGCTCAACTAATGAAAAACTGTTTTTT	CSVLDSSTNEKLFF
.	TRBJ2-1	many	TRBV14	16	TGTGCCAGCAGCCAAGAATGGGGGAGATCCCACAATGAGCAGTTCTTC	CASSQEWGRSHNEQFF
TRBD1	TRBJ1-2	once	TRBV12-3/TRBV12-4	14	TGTGCCAGCAGGCCTTGGGGACAGCCCTATGGCTACACCTTC	CASRPWGQPYGYTF
TRBD1	TRBJ2-1	many	TRBV20-1	15	TGCAGTGCTAGATCATGGGGACAGGGGAAGAATGAGCAGTTCTTC	CSARSWGQGKNEQFF